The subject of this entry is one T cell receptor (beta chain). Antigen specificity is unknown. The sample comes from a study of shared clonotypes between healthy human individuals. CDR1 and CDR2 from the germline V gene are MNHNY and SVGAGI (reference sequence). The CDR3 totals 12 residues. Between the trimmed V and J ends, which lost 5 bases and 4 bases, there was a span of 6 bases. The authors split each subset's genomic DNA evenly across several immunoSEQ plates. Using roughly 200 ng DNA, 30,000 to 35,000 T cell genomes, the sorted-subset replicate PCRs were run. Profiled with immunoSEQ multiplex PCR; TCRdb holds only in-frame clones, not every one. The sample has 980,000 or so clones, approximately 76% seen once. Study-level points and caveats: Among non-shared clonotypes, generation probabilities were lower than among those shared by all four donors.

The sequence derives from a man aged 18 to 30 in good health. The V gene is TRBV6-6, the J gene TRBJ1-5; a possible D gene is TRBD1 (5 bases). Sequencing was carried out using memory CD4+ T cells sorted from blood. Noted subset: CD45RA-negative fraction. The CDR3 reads CASSRQNQPQHF. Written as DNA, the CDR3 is TGTGCCAGCAGTCGACAGAATCAGCCCCAGCATTTT.